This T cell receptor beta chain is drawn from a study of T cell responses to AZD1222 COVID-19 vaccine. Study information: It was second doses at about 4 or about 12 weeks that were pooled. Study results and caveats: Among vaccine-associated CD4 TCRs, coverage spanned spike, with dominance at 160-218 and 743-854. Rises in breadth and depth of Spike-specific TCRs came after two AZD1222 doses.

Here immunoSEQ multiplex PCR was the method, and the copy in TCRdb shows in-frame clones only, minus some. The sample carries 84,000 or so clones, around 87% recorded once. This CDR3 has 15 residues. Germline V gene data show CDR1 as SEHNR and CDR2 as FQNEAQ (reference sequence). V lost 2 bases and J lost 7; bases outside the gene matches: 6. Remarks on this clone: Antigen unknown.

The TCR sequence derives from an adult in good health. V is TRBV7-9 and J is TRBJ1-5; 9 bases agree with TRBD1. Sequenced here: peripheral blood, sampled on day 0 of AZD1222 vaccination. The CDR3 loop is CASSLTGTGKQPQHF. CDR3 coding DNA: TGTGCCAGCAGCTTAACCGGGACAGGGAAACAGCCCCAGCATTTT.